In its sample, the clone carrying this T cell receptor (beta chain) was seen many times. Amplified TCR beta CDR3 regions were obtained using RNA transcripts as template. First-round RT-PCR with HTBI primers preceded a second-round multiplex PCR. TCRdb processed the multiplex PCR reads anew with MiXCR; each CDR3 protein has one entry. Among under 800,000 distinct CDR3 sequences, around a fifth were seen once, and the ten largest hold approximately 6.9%. The data belong to a study of Graves' ophthalmopathy and Graves' hyperthyroidism. At the level of the study: There was a collection of peripheral blood at initial diagnosis, before any treatment.

CDR1 LGHNT and CDR2 FRNRAP come from the germline V gene. The CDR3 has 14 amino acids. V lost 6 bases and J lost 4; bases outside the gene matches: 7. The receptor's source is a woman in her late teens or twenties with stable Graves' hyperthyroidism. Some clones in this sample may be carry-over from other donors' samples. V gene TRBV12-5 combines with J gene TRBJ2-7, with 9 positions matching TRBD2. Sequencing was performed on peripheral blood. The CDR3, as DNA: TGTGCTAGTGGGGCCGCGGGGGGGGCTTACGAGCAGTACTTC. Encoded protein: CASGAAGGAYEQYF.